This paragraph covers one TCR beta chain sequence. Its antigen remains unidentified. The data stem from a study of shared clonotypes between healthy human individuals. The study's findings and limits: Rarefaction exposed incomplete sorted-subset sequencing despite large depth.

The genomic DNA of each subset was split evenly across several immunoSEQ plates. Profiled with immunoSEQ multiplex PCR; TCRdb holds only in-frame clones, not every one. The sample yields over 2 million clones, around 90% seen once. The length of the CDR3 is 14 residues. Per germline, CDR1 SGHNT and CDR2 YYREEE (reference sequence). Trimming pared 0 bases from V and 9 bases from J, leaving 14 bases between. The clonotype originates from a man aged 18-30 years in good health. Some clones in this sample may be carry-over from other donors' samples. The sequencing input was naive CD4+ T cells from PBMCs. Subset of the sample: CD45RA+ positively selected. The rearrangement joins TRBV5-4 to TRBJ2-3; D gene ambiguous. The CDR3 DNA follows: TGTGCCAGCAGCTTGGGGCAGGAGATACGCACGCAGTATTTT. As protein: CASSLGQEIRTQYF.